The 9 T cell receptor beta chains below come from one sample, sequenced in a study of vaccination effects on CD4 cells after COVID-19. Here immunoSEQ multiplex PCR was the method, and the copy in TCRdb shows in-frame clones only, minus some. The table includes roughly 70,000 clones, around 72% detected once. Their cognate antigens are unknown. Sequencing followed a ViraFEST assay step that expanded antigen-specific CD4+ T cells with viral peptide pools. CD4+ T cells were isolated after around 10 days of culture. SARS-CoV-2 infected the person between March and December 2020, as confirmed by PCR. This specimen consisted of CD4+ T cells from PBMCs cultured with HIV peptides, obtained before COVID-19 vaccination. The subset was: HIV-1 Nef peptide pool negative control/reference culture. Receptor source: a human donor who had a prior SARS-CoV-2 infection.

The gene calls are TRBV30 and TRBJ1-1; D is unclear. Per germline, CDR1 GTSNPN and CDR2 SVGIG (reference sequence). The CDR3 sequence is 15 residues long. Deletions cut 0 bases from V and 6 bases from J, with 17 bases between. The CDR3 sequence: CAWSVNIGFNAEAFF. CDR3 DNA sequence: TGTGCCTGGAGTGTAAACATTGGATTCAACGCTGAAGCTTTCTTT.

J is TRBJ2-5 and V is TRBV9; no clear D gene. Trimming cost V 3 bases and J 5 bases, with 14 bases left between them. There are 14 residues in the CDR3. The germline CDR1 and CDR2 sequences are SGDLS and YYNGEE. Here the CDR3 DNA reads TGTGCCAGCAGCGCAGGCAGGTTCCGTGAGACCCAGTACTTC. Amino acid sequence: CASSAGRFRETQYF.

This clone was detected once. The chain carries TRBV30 and TRBJ2-1; TRBD1 is a possible D gene (6 bases). CDR3 length: 14 residues. CDR1 GTSNPN and CDR2 SVGIG come from the germline V gene (reference sequence). V was trimmed by 2 bases and J by 5 bases, leaving 13 bases between them. The CDR3 DNA reads TGTGCCTGGAGTACTGGACAGAGCCACAATGAGCAGTTCTTC. Translating gives CAWSTGQSHNEQFF.

A few counts support this clone. J is TRBJ2-2 and V is TRBV18, with D unclear. Germline loops: CDR1 KGHSH, CDR2 LQKENI. This CDR3 is 15 amino acids long. V lost 3 bases and J lost 6, with 14 bases in between. The CDR3 DNA reads as TGTGCCAGCTCACCCGGGCGGTCCGTGTCCGGGGAGCTGTTTTTT. The encoded protein is CASSPGRSVSGELFF.

The rearrangement uses TRBV18 and TRBJ2-1; unclear D gene. The germline CDR1 and CDR2 sequences are KGHSH and LQKENI. V lost 6 bases and J 0 bases, leaving 9 bases between the germline ends. The CDR3 loop spans 14 amino acids. DNA for the CDR3: TGTGCCAGCTCGCGCAGTAGCTCCTACAATGAGCAGTTCTTC. Translating gives CASSRSSSYNEQFF. Together with reference TRBV18 and TRBJ2-1, the CDR3 gives the full variable domain: NAGVMQNPRHLVRRRGQEARLRCSPMKGHSHVYWYRQLPEEGLKFMVYLQKENIIDESGMPKERFSAEFPKEGPSILRIQQVVRGDSAAYFCASSRSSSYNEQFFGPGTRLTVL.

This rearrangement joins TRBV6-5 to TRBJ2-7, with 13 bases identical to TRBD2. Germline lookup yields CDR1 MNHEY and CDR2 SVGAGI. The CDR3 is 15 amino acids. V shed 6 bases, J shed 4 bases, and the junction held 6 bases outside the gene matches. The chain's CDR3 is CASSRLAGGFYEQYF. Here the CDR3 DNA reads TGTGCCAGCAGCCGACTAGCGGGGGGTTTTTACGAGCAGTACTTC.

The rearrangement links TRBV7-8 to TRBJ1-5, with D perhaps TRBD1 (6 bases). Deletions cut 3 bases from V and 5 bases from J, with 11 bases between. Germline loops: CDR1 SGHVS, CDR2 FQNEAQ. This CDR3 is 14 amino acids long. The CDR3 sequence: CASSFTGTYQPQHF. The CDR3, as DNA: TGTGCCAGCAGCTTTACAGGGACGTATCAGCCCCAGCATTTT.

The chain employs TRBV7-2 and TRBJ2-5, with D possibly matching TRBD1 (8 bases). The CDR3 contains 13 residues. Germline values: CDR1 SGHTA, CDR2 FQGNSA. V was pared by 8 bases and J by 5 bases, with 15 bases between. Here the CDR3 reads CASGGQGGETQYF. Here the CDR3 DNA reads TGTGCCAGCGGCGGACAGGGAGGGGAGACCCAGTACTTC.

The chain couples TRBV5-1 to TRBJ2-2, with D perhaps being TRBD1 or TRBD2 (6 bases each). In germline, CDR1 is SGHRS, CDR2 YFSETQ. The CDR3 runs 16 residues. Trimming removed 4 bases at V and 4 bases at J, with 17 bases between. In DNA form, the CDR3 reads TGCGCCAGCAGCGGTCTGAGGGGGGTAACCACCGGGGAGCTGTTTTTT. It specifies CASSGLRGVTTGELFF.